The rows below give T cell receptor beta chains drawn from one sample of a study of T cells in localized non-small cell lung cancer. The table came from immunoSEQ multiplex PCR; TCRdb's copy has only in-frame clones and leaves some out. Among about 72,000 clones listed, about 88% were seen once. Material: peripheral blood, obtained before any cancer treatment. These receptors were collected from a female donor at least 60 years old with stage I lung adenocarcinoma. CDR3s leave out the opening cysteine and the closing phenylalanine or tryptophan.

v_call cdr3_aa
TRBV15 ATSRDARGFEQF
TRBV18 ASSALDRGEQY
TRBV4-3 ASSQDSRVGGNEQF
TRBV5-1 ASSLGQSLMSEQY
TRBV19 ASSIPGGQGRTEAF
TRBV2 ASSEWWGNNEQF
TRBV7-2 ASSLRGRSNQPQH
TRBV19 ASSRTGIGYT
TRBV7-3 ASSPRTSGRGDTQY
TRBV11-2 ASSLARGSYEQY
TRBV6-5 ASSRRSGIGNTIY
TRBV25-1 ASSSPDRSSGNTIY
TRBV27 ASSWGYNQPQH
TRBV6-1 ASSQQGANEKLF
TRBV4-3 ASSQLRDTPDTQY